This paragraph covers one TCR beta chain sequence. Its antigen remains unidentified. It has no much larger one-base neighbor in the sample; base qualities were not kept. The source of the sample is a study of blood T cell repertoires in COVID-19 (dated by TCRdb to 2018 to 2021). In the study overall: The collaborator samples originated in the United States, Italy and Spain and spanned the acute and convalescent phases of COVID-19. The material from the prospective study consisted of cDNA or gDNA derived from T cells, B-cell-depleted T cells, or PBMCs. Deeply sampled blood TCRbeta repertoires from subjects exposed to, actively infected with, or recovered from COVID-19 were included in the dataset. A freely available public database, intended as a resource for researchers studying the immune response to SARS-CoV-2, is where the repertoires were released. Samples came from the ongoing ImmuneRACE study (first 160 participants) plus 1,254 subjects from 6 global collaborators. A de-identified subject ID, COVID-19 status, age in years and sex were almost always included in the sample metadata. Where available, HLA class I and class II types were taken from metadata supplied by the sample provider and were not determined by assay-based typing.

Study-wide conclusions, independent of this receptor: The amount of clinical and demographic metadata varied by source and participant and was provided uncurated.

TCRbeta CDR3 regions were amplified from genomic DNA using the immunoSEQ Assay, a bias-controlled multiplex PCR. Per the source publication's procedure: Nucleated cell counts per sample were estimated from amplification of reference gene primers within the assay. To quantify the absolute abundance of each unique TCRbeta CDR3 rearrangement, sequence reads were collapsed and filtered. For each sample, productive Simpson clonality was calculated as the square root of Simpson's diversity index over productive rearrangements. In its TCRdb copy, this immuneACCESS table keeps in-frame sequences only and misses some clones. Where compared with another copy, unresolved V genes explain less than half of these, and the others have no known cause. The V and J calls and clone size come from that table; D and trimming were worked out from the DNA. The sample table records nearly 250,000 clones; almost 85% of these occur just once. The top ten clones comprise 1.5% to 2% of the sample.

Collaborating institutions collected whole blood in K2EDTA tubes following their own protocols. Collaborator samples were shipped for TCRbeta analysis as frozen whole blood, isolated PBMCs, or DNA extracted from either sample type. The germline V gene encodes CDR1 LNHDA and CDR2 SQIVND (reference sequence). Including cysteine and phenylalanine, the CDR3 has 13 amino acids. The sequence is cut down to CDR3 DNA, 39 bases in frame from base 1. V is reduced by 6 bases and J by 1 base, leaving a spacing of 9 bases between them. The sequence joins TRBV19 to TRBJ2-5, with no confident D gene call. This clonotype was sampled from an elderly woman with acute or convalescent COVID-19. Sequenced sample: peripheral blood. The DNA sequence is as follows: TGTGCCAGTAGCCAGTTAGCCCAAGAGACCCAGTACTTC. It translates to CASSQLAQETQYF.